The entry that follows covers one T cell receptor (beta chain) sequence. Authors' methods: Counts of nucleated cells, estimated from reference gene primer amplification, were obtained. The method was immunoSEQ multiplex PCR; TCRdb's version includes in-frame clones alone and lacks a portion of them. V, J and clone size are those of that table, while D and trimming were read from the DNA. The sample includes around 700,000 clones, about nine tenths of them seen just once. This sample was included in a study of blood T cell repertoires in COVID-19. The CDR3 extends over 19 amino acids. Sequenced material: peripheral blood. This receptor was taken from a woman between 18 and 30 years old with acute or convalescent COVID-19. J is TRBJ1-6 and V is TRBV21-1; no check of the table's D call, TRBD1, against the DNA was made. TRBV21-1 is listed as a pseudogene. CDR3 in DNA: TGTGCCAGCAGCAAAGTTTGTCGGGCCAGGGTCTCCTATAATTCACCCCTCCACTTT. Translation gives CASSKVCRARVSYNSPLHF.